Below are 14 T cell receptor beta chains sequenced from a single sample in a study of response to subunit inactivated influenza vaccine. MiXCR was run by TCRdb on the RT-PCR reads, yielding one entry per CDR3 protein. The sample records under 200,000 distinct CDR3 sequences, about a tenth being singletons. The sequencing here drew on non-naive T cells sorted from PBMCs, taken roughly 6 weeks after vaccination. All receptors come from a man aged 50 to 59 who received an inactivated influenza vaccine.

This clonotype occurred a few times. The V and J genes are TRBV7-8 and TRBJ2-5; 7 bases fit TRBD2. There are 15 residues in the CDR3. Germline V CDR1 and CDR2: SGHVS, FQNEAQ. With 5 bases clipped from V and 2 bases from J, the junction kept 8 bases outside the gene matches. CDR3 protein: CASSRNGGTQETQYF. CDR3 in DNA: TGTGCCAGCAGCCGAAACGGGGGGACGCAAGAGACCCAGTACTTC.

Ten or more counts support this clonotype. J is TRBJ2-1 and V is TRBV7-8, with TRBD2 identical over 11 bases. The V gene end was trimmed by 2 bases and the J gene end by 5 bases; junction bases not matched to a gene: 5. There are 16 residues in the CDR3. CDR1 and CDR2 (germline): SGHVS, FQNEAQ. The CDR3 DNA reads as TGTGCCAGCAGCTTAAGTGCTAGCGGGGGGCACAATGAGCAGTTCTTC. The encoded protein is CASSLSASGGHNEQFF.

The CDR3 DNA reads TGCAGCGCCTCGACAGCTCTGAACACTGAAGCTTTCTTT. This codes for CSASTALNTEAFF. J is TRBJ1-1 and V is TRBV29-1; D perhaps matches TRBD1 (5 bases). The V end was cut by 7 bases, the J end by 0 bases, with 12 bases between. From germline, CDR1 is SQVTM and CDR2 ANQGSEA. This CDR3 is built from 13 residues.

This clonotype showed up just a few times. V usage is TRBV6-5 and J usage is TRBJ2-1; TRBD2 agrees at 14 bases. Losses at the gene ends were 0 bases for V and 8 bases for J; bases not matched to a gene: 6. CDR3 size: 17 residues. Germline values: CDR1 MNHEY, CDR2 SVGAGI. The DNA for the CDR3 is TGTGCCAGCAGTTACTCGCTGGGACTAGCGGGAGAGGATGAGCAGTTCTTC. Translated: CASSYSLGLAGEDEQFF.

In this sample, this clonotype turned up many times. The chain employs TRBV4-3 and TRBJ2-1; D is uncertain. Germline V gives CDR1 LGHNA, CDR2 YSLEER. The ends were cut back, 4 bases at V and 7 bases at J, with 14 bases in the middle. The CDR3 sequence is 14 residues long. Here the CDR3 reads CASSLWSYGNEQFF. Here the CDR3 DNA reads TGCGCCAGCAGCCTGTGGTCGTATGGTAATGAGCAGTTCTTC.

The table lists this clonotype with many counts. V gene TRBV5-6 combines with J gene TRBJ2-5; 8 bases align to TRBD1. J lost 4 bases, V lost 1 base, and 9 bases had no gene match. Germline CDR1 and CDR2: SGHDT and YYEEEE. The CDR3 runs to 16 residues. The CDR3 bases are TGTGCCAGCAGCTTGTCAGGGCAGGGGGCTCGAGAGACCCAGTACTTC. Its protein is CASSLSGQGARETQYF. Drawing the rest from reference TRBV5-6 and TRBJ2-5, the complete variable domain is DAGVTQSPTHLIKTRGQQVTLRCSPKSGHDTVSWYQQALGQGPQFIFQYYEEEERQRGNFPDRFSGHQFPNYSSELNVNALLLGDSALYLCASSLSGQGARETQYFGPGTRLLVL.

In this sample, this clonotype turned up a few times. The chain joins TRBV24-1 to TRBJ2-3; maybe TRBD1 (5 bases). The CDR3 is made up of 15 amino acids. CDR1 and CDR2 (germline): KGHDR, SFDVKD. V lost 5 bases and J lost 0, with 11 bases in between. CDR3 amino acids: CATSGRQISTDTQYF. CDR3 coding DNA: TGTGCCACCAGTGGCCGACAGATTAGCACAGATACGCAGTATTTT.

This clonotype was found a few times. The chain joins TRBV28 to TRBJ2-3; 11 nucleotides line up with TRBD2. Germline-derived CDR1 and CDR2 are MDHEN and SYDVKM. The CDR3 covers 18 residues. V trimming: 3 bases; J trimming: 2 bases; junction bases outside the gene matches: 10. The CDR3 sequence is CASSFFPSGGTITDTQYF. For the CDR3, the DNA is TGTGCCAGCAGTTTTTTTCCTAGCGGGGGGACGATCACAGATACGCAGTATTTT.

There are many counts of this clonotype. The chain carries TRBV20-1 and TRBJ2-6; D tentatively reads TRBD1 or TRBD2 (5 bases each). From germline, CDR1 is DFQATT and CDR2 SNEGSKA (reference sequence). This CDR3 region has 14 residues. Deletions cut 6 bases from V and 1 base from J, with 10 bases between. Here the CDR3 DNA reads TGCAGTGCCGAGGGGTGGTCTGGGGCCAACGTCCTGACTTTC. As protein: CSAEGWSGANVLTF.

There are a few counts of this clonotype. CDR3 in amino acids: CASSVGAVSTDTQYF. The CDR3 nucleotides read TGTGCCAGCAGCGTAGGTGCAGTTTCCACAGATACGCAGTATTTT. The chain uses TRBV9 and TRBJ2-3, with D unresolved. Germline CDR1 SGDLS, CDR2 YYNGEE. V dropped 0 bases and J dropped 2 bases, with 10 bases sitting between them. This CDR3 region has 15 residues. The complete variable domain, with remaining parts taken from reference TRBV9 and TRBJ2-3, reads DSGVTQTPKHLITATGQRVTLRCSPRSGDLSVYWYQQSLDQGLQFLIQYYNGEERAKGNILERFSAQQFPDLHSELNLSSLELGDSALYFCASSVGAVSTDTQYFGPGTRLTVL.

V and J are TRBV9 and TRBJ1-1; 8 bases are shared with TRBD1. Germline trimming cut 3 bases from V and 6 bases from J; bases unmatched to any gene: 7. This CDR3 region has 14 residues. Per the germline V gene, CDR1 is SGDLS and CDR2 is YYNGEE. In DNA, the CDR3 is TGTGCCAGCAGCGGACCACAGGGGGGGGCTGAAGCTTTCTTT. Residues: CASSGPQGGAEAFF.

The chain combines TRBV27 with TRBJ1-2; 12 bases match TRBD1. The germline CDR1 and CDR2 sequences are MNHEY and SMNVEV (reference sequence). V lost 6 bases and J lost 5; bases outside the gene matches: 4. CDR3 length: 14 residues. The CDR3 DNA is TGTGCCAGCAGGGGACAGGGGGCCAGGTATGGCTACACCTTC. This sequence encodes CASRGQGARYGYTF.

The gene calls are TRBV18 and TRBJ2-1; 12 nucleotides align to TRBD2. CDR1 is KGHSH and CDR2 is LQKENI in the germline V gene. V shed 4 bases, J shed 5 bases, and the junction held 0 bases outside the gene matches. This CDR3 comprises 14 residues. The CDR3 DNA reads as TGTGCCAGCTCACGACTAGCGGGGGACAATGAGCAGTTCTTC. This codes for CASSRLAGDNEQFF.

This clonotype was recorded a few times. The J gene is TRBJ2-3, the V gene TRBV27; TRBD2 matches 8 bases. Germline V gene sequence: CDR1 MNHEY, CDR2 SMNVEV (reference sequence). The length of the CDR3 is 13 residues. Trimming at V came to 6 bases and at J to 3 bases, leaving 2 bases not matched to a gene. The CDR3 sequence: CASRGLGTDTQYF. CDR3 DNA sequence: TGTGCCAGCAGGGGACTAGGAACAGATACGCAGTATTTT.